A single sample gave rise to the 5 T cell receptor beta chains below, sequenced in a study of metastatic and nonmetastatic thyroid tumors. Thyroid surgery took place with no prior treatment in any patient. Using MiXCR, TCRdb re-called clones from the PCR reads. The data contain 35,000 or so clones, roughly a sixth of them singletons. Sequencing input: blood. The receptor set was obtained from a male donor with papillary thyroid cancer or a benign thyroid nodule (not recorded which). Some clones in this sample may be carry-over from other donors' samples.

As regards this clone: Other DNA sequences within the sample encode an identical CDR3. The gene calls are TRBV19 and TRBJ2-3, with 10 bases aligning to TRBD1. There are 15 residues in the CDR3. The germline CDR1 and CDR2 sequences are LNHDA and SQIVND (reference sequence). With V trimmed by 7 bases and J by 1 base, 5 bases remained unmatched. The CDR3 reads CASTRQGAGTDTQYF. Here the CDR3 DNA reads TGTGCCAGTACGAGACAGGGGGCCGGCACAGATACGCAGTATTTT.

The V and J genes are TRBV18 and TRBJ2-5, with no clear D. This CDR3 has 13 amino acids. CDR1 and CDR2 (germline): KGHSH, LQKENI. V was shortened by 3 bases and J by 1 base, with 6 bases between the two germline ends. For the CDR3, the DNA is TGTGCCAGCTCACCTTCCCCCCAAGAGACCCAGTACTTC. Translation: CASSPSPQETQYF.

This clone was recorded a few times. V usage is TRBV28 and J usage is TRBJ1-2; D unresolved. V gave up 10 bases and J gave up 0 bases, with 12 bases separating them. CDR1 is MDHEN, CDR2 SYDVKM, per germline. CDR3 length equals 13 residues. The CDR3 DNA is TGTGCCACCCTGGGCCCCCCTAACTATGGCTACACCTTC. Encoded protein: CATLGPPNYGYTF.

This clone was detected only a few times. The chain has TRBV12-3 or TRBV12-4 and TRBJ1-6; D call uncertain. The CDR3 is made up of 13 amino acids. Trimming shortened V by 4 bases and J by 6 bases, and 7 bases separated the two germline ends. CDR3 sequence reads: CASSYRINSPLHF. CDR3 nucleotide sequence: TGTGCCAGCAGTTACAGAATTAATTCACCCCTCCACTTT.

This chain links TRBV27 with TRBJ2-1; 8 positions agree with TRBD2. Germline V gene sequence: CDR1 MNHEY, CDR2 SMNVEV (reference sequence). Germline trimming cut 0 bases from V and 5 bases from J; bases unmatched to any gene: 6. This CDR3 region has 16 residues. The CDR3 nucleotides are TGTGCCAGCAGTTTATCGGAGAGCGGGAGTGACAATGAGCAGTTCTTC. Translating it yields CASSLSESGSDNEQFF.